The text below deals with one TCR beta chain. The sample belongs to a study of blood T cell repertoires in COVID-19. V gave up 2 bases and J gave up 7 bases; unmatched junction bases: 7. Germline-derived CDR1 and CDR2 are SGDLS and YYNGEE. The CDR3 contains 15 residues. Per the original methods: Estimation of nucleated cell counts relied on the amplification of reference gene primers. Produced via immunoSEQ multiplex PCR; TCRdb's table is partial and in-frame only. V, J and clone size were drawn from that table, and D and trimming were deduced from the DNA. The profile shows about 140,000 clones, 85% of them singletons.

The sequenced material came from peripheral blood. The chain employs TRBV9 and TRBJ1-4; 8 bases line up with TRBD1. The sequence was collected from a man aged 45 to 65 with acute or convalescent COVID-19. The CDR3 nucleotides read TGTGCCAGCAGCGTCTCCGGGACAGGATTTGAAAAACTGTTTTTT. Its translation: CASSVSGTGFEKLFF.